What follows describes a single T cell receptor beta chain. No cognate antigen has been identified for it. Base qualities are not provided; no much larger clone lies one nucleotide away. These data are taken from a study of response to subunit inactivated influenza vaccine listed by TCRdb under 2018. Regarding the research as a whole: Deep quantitative profiling of the T cell receptor repertoire was used in the study to follow responses to a trivalent subunit inactivated influenza vaccine. The investigation overall reported the following: The authors proposed that each seasonal influenza vaccination may bring in only a limited number of new T cells.

The time point label, as the study defines it: around 47 days after influenza vaccine administration. Libraries came from RT-PCR. These reads were obtained on an Illumina HiSeq 2500. Starting from the raw public reads, TCRdb applied fastp trimming at Q25, assembled clones with MiXCR and retained in-frame beta chains. All rows with the same CDR3 protein become a single entry with the most common DNA and genes. The sample has around 160,000 distinct CDR3 sequences on record, roughly a tenth of them singletons. The ten largest account for around an eighth of the sample. V and J are truncated by 5 bases and 2 bases respectively, leaving an intervening sequence of 20 bases. The CDR3 numbers 17 residues from cysteine through phenylalanine. Only the CDR3 region is kept as DNA, spanning 51 bases read in frame from base 1. Sequences SGHKS (CDR1) and YYEKEE (CDR2) are obtained from the germline V gene (reference sequence).

The specimen was non-naive T cells sorted from PBMCs, collected roughly 46 days after vaccination. In the paper's terms, the cell subset or site label means: memory T cell fraction. The rearrangement combines TRBV5-5 with TRBJ1-3; the D gene is perhaps TRBD1, on 6 matching bases. This TCR derives from a man aged 50 to 60 who received an inactivated influenza vaccine. Donor details come from another sample of the same person, matched by shared clones. The bases read TGTGCCAGCAGACGGGGGGTCCCAGGGGTTGCTGGAAACACCATATATTTT. Translated, it reads CASRRGVPGVAGNTIYF.